The source of this TCR beta chain is a study of T-cell memory formation after mild COVID-19. The ends lost 5 bases at V and 4 bases at J; junction bases unmatched: 11. CDR1 is SEHNR, CDR2 FQNEAQ, per germline (reference sequence). The CDR3 has 16 amino acids. This clonotype has only a few counts. TCRdb re-called the 5' RACE reads with MiXCR, one entry per CDR3 protein. The repertoire holds about 210,000 distinct CDR3 sequences, with roughly 30% as singletons. This rearrangement joins TRBV7-9 to TRBJ1-5; 7 positions match TRBD1. The sample taken for sequencing was PBMCs or a T cell subset sorted from them (not recorded which). This receptor was taken from an adult woman who had mild COVID-19 (a few samples of this study predate the infection). Cell type and time point are not known. The CDR3 loop reads CASSATTARGNQPQHF. The CDR3 coding sequence is TGTGCCAGCAGCGCAACCACAGCCAGGGGGAATCAGCCCCAGCATTTT. Based on the CDR3 plus reference TRBV7-9 and TRBJ1-5, the full variable domain is DTGVSQNPRHKITKRGQNVTFRCDPISEHNRLYWYRQTLGQGPEFLTYFQNEAQLEKSRLLSDRFSAERPKGSFSTLEIQRTEQGDSAMYLCASSATTARGNQPQHFGDGTRLSIL.